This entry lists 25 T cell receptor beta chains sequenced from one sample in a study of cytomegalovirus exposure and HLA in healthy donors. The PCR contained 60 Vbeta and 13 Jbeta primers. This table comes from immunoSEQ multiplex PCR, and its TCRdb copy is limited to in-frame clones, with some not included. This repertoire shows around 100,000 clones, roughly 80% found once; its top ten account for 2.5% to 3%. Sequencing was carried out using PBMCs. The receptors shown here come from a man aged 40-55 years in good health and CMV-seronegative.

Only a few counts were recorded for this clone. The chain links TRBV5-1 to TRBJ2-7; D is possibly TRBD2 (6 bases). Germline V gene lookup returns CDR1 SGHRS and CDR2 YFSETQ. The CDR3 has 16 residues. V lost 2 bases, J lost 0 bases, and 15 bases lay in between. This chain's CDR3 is CASSFGAGLSSYEQYF. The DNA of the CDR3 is TGCGCCAGCAGCTTCGGGGCGGGGTTAAGCTCCTACGAGCAGTACTTC.

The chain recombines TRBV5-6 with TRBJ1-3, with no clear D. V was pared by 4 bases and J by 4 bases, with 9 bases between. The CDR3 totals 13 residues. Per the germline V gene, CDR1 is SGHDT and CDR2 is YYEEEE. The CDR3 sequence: CASSPTNGNTIYF. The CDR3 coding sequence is TGTGCCAGCAGCCCGACAAACGGAAACACCATATATTTT. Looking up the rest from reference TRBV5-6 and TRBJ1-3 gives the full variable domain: DAGVTQSPTHLIKTRGQQVTLRCSPKSGHDTVSWYQQALGQGPQFIFQYYEEEERQRGNFPDRFSGHQFPNYSSELNVNALLLGDSALYLCASSPTNGNTIYFGEGSWLTVV.

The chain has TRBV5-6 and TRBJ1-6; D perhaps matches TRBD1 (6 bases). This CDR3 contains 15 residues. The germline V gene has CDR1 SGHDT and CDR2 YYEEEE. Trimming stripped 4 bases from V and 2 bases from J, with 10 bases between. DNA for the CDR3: TGTGCCAGCAGCGGAACAGGGACCTATAATTCACCCCTCCACTTT. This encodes CASSGTGTYNSPLHF. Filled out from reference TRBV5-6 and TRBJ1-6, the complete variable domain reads DAGVTQSPTHLIKTRGQQVTLRCSPKSGHDTVSWYQQALGQGPQFIFQYYEEEERQRGNFPDRFSGHQFPNYSSELNVNALLLGDSALYLCASSGTGTYNSPLHFGNGTRLTVT.

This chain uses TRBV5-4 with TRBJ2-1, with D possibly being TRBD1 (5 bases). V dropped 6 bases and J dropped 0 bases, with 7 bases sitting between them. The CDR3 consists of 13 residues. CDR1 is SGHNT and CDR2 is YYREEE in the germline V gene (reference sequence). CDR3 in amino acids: CASKTDSYNEQFF. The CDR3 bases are TGTGCCAGCAAGACAGACTCCTACAATGAGCAGTTCTTC.

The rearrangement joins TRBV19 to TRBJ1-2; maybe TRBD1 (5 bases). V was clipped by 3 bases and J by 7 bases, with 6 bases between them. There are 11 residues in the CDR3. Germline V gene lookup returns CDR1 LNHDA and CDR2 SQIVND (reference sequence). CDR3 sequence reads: CASSIGGGYTF. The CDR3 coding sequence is TGTGCCAGTAGTATCGGGGGTGGCTACACCTTC. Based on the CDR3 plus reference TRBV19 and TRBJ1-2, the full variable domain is DGGITQSPKYLFRKEGQNVTLSCEQNLNHDAMYWYRQDPGQGLRLIYYSQIVNDFQKGDIAEGYSVSREKKESFPLTVTSAQKNPTAFYLCASSIGGGYTFGSGTRLTVV.

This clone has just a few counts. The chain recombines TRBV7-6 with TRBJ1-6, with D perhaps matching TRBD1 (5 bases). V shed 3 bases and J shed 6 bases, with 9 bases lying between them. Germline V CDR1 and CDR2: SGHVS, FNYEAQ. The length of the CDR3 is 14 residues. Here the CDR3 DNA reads TGTGCCAGCAGCTTCGGGGGGGTTAATTCACCCCTCCACTTT. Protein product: CASSFGGVNSPLHF. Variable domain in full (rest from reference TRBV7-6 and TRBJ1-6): GAGVSQSPRYKVTKRGQDVALRCDPISGHVSLYWYRQALGQGPEFLTYFNYEAQQDKSGLPNDRFSAERPEGSISTLTIQRTEQRDSAMYRCASSFGGVNSPLHFGNGTRLTVT.

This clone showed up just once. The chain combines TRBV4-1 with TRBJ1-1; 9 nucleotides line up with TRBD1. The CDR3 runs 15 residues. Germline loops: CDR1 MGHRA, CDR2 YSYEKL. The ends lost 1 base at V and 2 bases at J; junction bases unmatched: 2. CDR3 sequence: CASSQVGQGNTEAFF. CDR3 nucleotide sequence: TGCGCCAGCAGCCAAGTGGGACAGGGAAACACTGAAGCTTTCTTT.

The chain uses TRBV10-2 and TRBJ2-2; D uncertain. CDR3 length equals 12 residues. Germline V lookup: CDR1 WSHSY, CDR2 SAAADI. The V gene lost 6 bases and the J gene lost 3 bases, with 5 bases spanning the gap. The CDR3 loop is CASRAYTGELFF. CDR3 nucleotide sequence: TGCGCCAGCAGAGCCTACACCGGGGAGCTGTTTTTT.

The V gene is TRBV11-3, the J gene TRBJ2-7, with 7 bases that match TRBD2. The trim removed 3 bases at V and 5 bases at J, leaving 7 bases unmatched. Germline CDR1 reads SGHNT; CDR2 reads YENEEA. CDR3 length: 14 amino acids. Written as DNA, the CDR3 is TGTGCCAGCAGCTTGGGGGGGTTTAACGACGAGCAGTACTTC. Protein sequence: CASSLGGFNDEQYF.

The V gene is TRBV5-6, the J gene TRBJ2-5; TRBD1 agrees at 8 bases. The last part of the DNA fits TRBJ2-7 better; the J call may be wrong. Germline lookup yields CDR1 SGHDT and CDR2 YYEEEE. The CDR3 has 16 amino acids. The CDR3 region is CASSDEGTGNSYEQYF. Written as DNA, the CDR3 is TGTGCCAGCAGCGACGAAGGGACAGGTAATTCCTACGAGCAGTACTTC.

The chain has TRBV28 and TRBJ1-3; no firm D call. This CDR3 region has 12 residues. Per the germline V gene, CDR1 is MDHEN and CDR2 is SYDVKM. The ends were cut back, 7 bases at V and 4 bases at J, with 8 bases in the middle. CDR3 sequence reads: CASKLSGNTIYF. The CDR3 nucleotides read TGTGCCAGCAAGTTAAGCGGAAACACCATATATTTT.

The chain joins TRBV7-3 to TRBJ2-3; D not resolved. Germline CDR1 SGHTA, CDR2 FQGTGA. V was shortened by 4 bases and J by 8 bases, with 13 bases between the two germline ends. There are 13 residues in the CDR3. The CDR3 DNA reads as TGTGCCAGCAGCTCCCCGAACTCGGGTACGCAGTATTTT. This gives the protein CASSSPNSGTQYF.

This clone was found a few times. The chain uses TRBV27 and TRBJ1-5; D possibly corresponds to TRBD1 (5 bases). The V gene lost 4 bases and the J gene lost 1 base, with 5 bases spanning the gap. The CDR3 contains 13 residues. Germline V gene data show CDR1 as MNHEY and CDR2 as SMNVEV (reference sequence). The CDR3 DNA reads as TGTGCCAGCAGTTGGGGCAGCAATCAGCCCCAGCATTTT. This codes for CASSWGSNQPQHF.

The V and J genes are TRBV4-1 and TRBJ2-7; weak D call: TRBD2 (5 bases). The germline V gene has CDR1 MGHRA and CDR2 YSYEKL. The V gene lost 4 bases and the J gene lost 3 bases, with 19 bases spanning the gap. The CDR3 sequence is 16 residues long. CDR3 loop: CASSREIGSGLYEQYF. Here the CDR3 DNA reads TGCGCCAGCAGCCGAGAAATTGGCAGCGGCCTCTACGAGCAGTACTTC.

Here the CDR3 reads CASADQGITGELFF. CDR3 nucleotide sequence: TGCGCCAGCGCGGACCAGGGGATAACCGGGGAGCTGTTTTTT. The chain has TRBV5-1 and TRBJ2-2, with D possibly being TRBD1 (6 bases). The CDR3 extends over 14 amino acids. Germline CDR1 is SGHRS and CDR2 is YFSETQ. V was clipped by 7 bases and J by 5 bases, with 15 bases between them.

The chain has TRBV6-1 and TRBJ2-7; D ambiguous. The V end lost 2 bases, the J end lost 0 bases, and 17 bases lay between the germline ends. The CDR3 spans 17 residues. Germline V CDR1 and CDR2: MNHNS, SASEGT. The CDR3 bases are TGTGCCAGCAGTGAACGCCCTACAGCCCGCCACTCCTACGAGCAGTACTTC. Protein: CASSERPTARHSYEQYF.

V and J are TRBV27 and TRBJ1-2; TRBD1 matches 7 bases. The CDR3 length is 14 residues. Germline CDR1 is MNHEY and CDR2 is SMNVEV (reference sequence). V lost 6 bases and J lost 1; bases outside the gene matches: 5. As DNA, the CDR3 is TGTGCCAGCAGCGTGACAGGGAGTAACTATGGCTACACCTTC. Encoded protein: CASSVTGSNYGYTF.

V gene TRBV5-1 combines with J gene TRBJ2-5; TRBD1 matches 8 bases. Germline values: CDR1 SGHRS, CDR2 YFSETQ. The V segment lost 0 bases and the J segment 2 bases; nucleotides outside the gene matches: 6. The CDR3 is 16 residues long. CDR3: CASSLGTQGGQETQYF. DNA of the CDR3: TGCGCCAGCAGCTTGGGGACACAGGGGGGTCAAGAGACCCAGTACTTC.

For the CDR3, the DNA is TGCGCCAGCAGCTCCACGGGGGGTCACTCCTACAATGAGCAGTTCTTC. Translation: CASSSTGGHSYNEQFF. The chain carries TRBV5-1 and TRBJ2-1; 7 nucleotides align to TRBD2. Trimming cost V 3 bases and J 0 bases; bases outside gene matches: 6. Per the germline V gene, CDR1 is SGHRS and CDR2 is YFSETQ. The CDR3 consists of 16 residues.

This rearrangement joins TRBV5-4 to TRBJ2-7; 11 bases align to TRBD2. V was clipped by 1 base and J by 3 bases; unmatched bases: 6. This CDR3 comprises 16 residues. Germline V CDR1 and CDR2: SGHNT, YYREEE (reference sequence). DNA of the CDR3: TGTGCCAGCAGCTTGCCTTCTAGCGGGGGGCACTACGAGCAGTACTTC. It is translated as CASSLPSSGGHYEQYF.

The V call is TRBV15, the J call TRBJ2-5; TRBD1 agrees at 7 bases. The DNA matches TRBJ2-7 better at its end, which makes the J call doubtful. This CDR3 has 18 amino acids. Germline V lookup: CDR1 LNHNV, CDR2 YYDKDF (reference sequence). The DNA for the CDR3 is TGTGCCACCAGCAGAGTAGGTGACCAGACAGGGAGTAGCTACGAGCAGTACTTC. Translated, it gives CATSRVGDQTGSSYEQYF.

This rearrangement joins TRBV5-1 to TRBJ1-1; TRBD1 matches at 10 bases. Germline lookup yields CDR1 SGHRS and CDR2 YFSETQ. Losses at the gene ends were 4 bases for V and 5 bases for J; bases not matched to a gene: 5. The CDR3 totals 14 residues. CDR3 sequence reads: CASSPTGGLTEAFF. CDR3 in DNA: TGCGCCAGCAGCCCGACAGGGGGCCTGACTGAAGCTTTCTTT.

The CDR3 DNA is TGTGCCAGCAGTTTAGTGGGGGGGAGTGGGGAAAAACTGTTTTTT. Its protein is CASSLVGGSGEKLFF. V gene TRBV28 combines with J gene TRBJ1-4; a weak D match, TRBD1 (5 bases). The CDR3 runs 15 residues. Per germline, CDR1 MDHEN and CDR2 SYDVKM. V was cut by 2 bases and J by 8 bases, with 15 bases left in between.

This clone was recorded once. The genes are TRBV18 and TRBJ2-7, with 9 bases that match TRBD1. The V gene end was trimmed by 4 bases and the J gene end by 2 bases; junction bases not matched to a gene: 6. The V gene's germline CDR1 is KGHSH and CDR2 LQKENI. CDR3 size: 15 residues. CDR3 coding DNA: TGTGCCAGCTCACTAAGGACAGGGGTAACCTACGAGCAGTACTTC. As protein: CASSLRTGVTYEQYF.

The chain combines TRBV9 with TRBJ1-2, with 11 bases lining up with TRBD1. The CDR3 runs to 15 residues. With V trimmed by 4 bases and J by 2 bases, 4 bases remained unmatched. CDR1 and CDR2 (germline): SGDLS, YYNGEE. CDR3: CASSLGQGANYGYTF. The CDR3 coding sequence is TGTGCCAGCAGCCTCGGACAGGGGGCGAACTATGGCTACACCTTC.